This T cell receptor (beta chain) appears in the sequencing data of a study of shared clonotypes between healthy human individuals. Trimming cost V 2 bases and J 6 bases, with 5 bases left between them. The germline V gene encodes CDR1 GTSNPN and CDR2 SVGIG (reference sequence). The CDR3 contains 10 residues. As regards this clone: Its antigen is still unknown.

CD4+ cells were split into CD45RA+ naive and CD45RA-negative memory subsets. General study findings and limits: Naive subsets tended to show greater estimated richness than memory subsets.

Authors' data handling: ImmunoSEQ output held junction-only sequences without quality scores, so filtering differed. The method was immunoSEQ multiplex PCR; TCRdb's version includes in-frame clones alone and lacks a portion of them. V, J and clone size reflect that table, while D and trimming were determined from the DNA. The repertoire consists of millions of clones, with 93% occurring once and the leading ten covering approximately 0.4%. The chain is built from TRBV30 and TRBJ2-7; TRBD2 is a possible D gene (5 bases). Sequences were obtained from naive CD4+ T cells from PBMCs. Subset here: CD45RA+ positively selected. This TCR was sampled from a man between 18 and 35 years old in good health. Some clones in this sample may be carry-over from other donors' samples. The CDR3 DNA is TGTGCCTGGAGTACTAGCGAGCAGTACTTC. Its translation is CAWSTSEQYF.